A selection of T cell receptor beta chains follows, all from one sample in a study of blood T cell repertoires in COVID-19. TCRdb's table, derived via immunoSEQ multiplex PCR, lists solely in-frame clones and lacks some. Of 120,000 to 150,000 clones in the sample, 80% to 90% were seen once. Sequenced sample: peripheral blood. The receptors shown here come from a human donor with acute or convalescent COVID-19. The donor label of this sample is uncertain. The CDR3 runs from the conserved cysteine through the conserved F or W. Fields, in order: D gene, J gene, clone size, V gene, CDR3 DNA, CDR3 protein. D genes are given only for firm matches. Where a row states a size, it is once, few, many or the class of an expanded clone; other rows omit it.

D: NA
J: TRBJ1-2
size: NA
V: TRBV19
DNA: TGTGCCAGTGAGGAGGGTCATGGCTACACCTTC
CDR3: CASEEGHGYTF

D: TRBD1
J: TRBJ2-1
size: NA
V: TRBV5-1
DNA: TGCGCCAGCAGCTCCGTCCCGGGACAGGGTTCCACATCCAATGAGCAGTTCTTC
CDR3: CASSSVPGQGSTSNEQFF

D: NA
J: TRBJ1-5
size: NA
V: TRBV18
DNA: TGTGCCAGCTCTCCCACGGGGGATGCCAATCAGCCCCAGCATTTT
CDR3: CASSPTGDANQPQHF

D: TRBD1
J: TRBJ1-2
size: once
V: TRBV19
DNA: TGTGCCAGTAGTAGCAGGACAGGGGGCCCTTATGGCTACACCTTC
CDR3: CASSSRTGGPYGYTF

D: NA
J: TRBJ1-2
size: NA
V: TRBV7-2
DNA: TGTGCCAGCAGGAGGTTGGGGCCGTTAGCTAACTATGGCTACACCTTC
CDR3: CASRRLGPLANYGYTF

D: NA
J: TRBJ2-5
size: NA
V: TRBV11-2
DNA: TGTGCCAGCAGCTTAGGAGCGGAGACCCAGTACTTC
CDR3: CASSLGAETQYF

D: NA
J: TRBJ1-1
size: NA
V: TRBV6-6
DNA: TGTGCCAGCAGTCGGACTGAATCTGAAGCTTTCTTT
CDR3: CASSRTESEAFF

D: NA
J: TRBJ1-4
size: few
V: TRBV10-3
DNA: TGTGCCATCAGTGATGGGCAGAGGGATGAAAAACTGTTTTTT
CDR3: CAISDGQRDEKLFF

D: TRBD1
J: TRBJ1-2
size: once
V: TRBV6-5
DNA: TGTGCCAGCAGGATTACAGGGGGCGGGGGCTACACCTTC
CDR3: CASRITGGGGYTF

D: NA
J: TRBJ1-1
size: NA
V: TRBV9
DNA: TGTGCCAGCAGCTTTCAGGACAGTTACACTGAAGCTTTCTTT
CDR3: CASSFQDSYTEAFF

D: NA
J: TRBJ1-3
size: NA
V: TRBV7-2
DNA: TGTGCCAGCAGCTTAGCAAGGACAGCTGGAAACACCATATATTTT
CDR3: CASSLARTAGNTIYF

D: TRBD2
J: TRBJ2-4
size: NA
V: TRBV18
DNA: TGTGCCAGCTCACCGCCCCGCAGCGGGGGGGCCAAAAACATTCAGTACTTC
CDR3: CASSPPRSGGAKNIQYF

D: TRBD2
J: TRBJ2-1
size: NA
V: TRBV7-2
DNA: TGTGCCAGCAGCTTACTCGTGGGAGGGCGATACAATGAGCAGTTCTTC
CDR3: CASSLLVGGRYNEQFF

D: NA
J: TRBJ1-2
size: NA
V: TRBV5-6
DNA: TGTGCCAGCAGCTGGAGAGAGCGACAGGATTTCTATGGCTACACCTTC
CDR3: CASSWRERQDFYGYTF

D: NA
J: TRBJ1-5
size: NA
V: TRBV19
DNA: TGTGCCAGTAGTATGAGGACAGCCCGTCGCAATCAGCCCCAGCATTTT
CDR3: CASSMRTARRNQPQHF

D: TRBD1
J: TRBJ1-2
size: NA
V: TRBV30
DNA: TGTGCCTGGGGACAGGGAAACTATGGCTACACCTTC
CDR3: CAWGQGNYGYTF

D: NA
J: TRBJ1-2
size: few
V: TRBV4-2
DNA: TGTGCCAGCAGCCGAGAAGGGGCTTATGGCTACACCTTC
CDR3: CASSREGAYGYTF

D: NA
J: TRBJ2-2
size: NA
V: TRBV24-1
DNA: TGTGCCACCAGTGATTTGACCGGGGACACCGGGGAGCTGTTTTTT
CDR3: CATSDLTGDTGELFF

D: NA
J: TRBJ1-1
size: NA
V: TRBV19
DNA: TGTGCCAGTAGCATAGACGGTTCTAGCACTGAAGCTTTCTTT
CDR3: CASSIDGSSTEAFF

D: NA
J: TRBJ1-2
size: NA
V: TRBV7-9
DNA: TGTGCCAGCAGCTTATGGTATGGAGGGCGCAAAGCTAACTATGGCTACACCTTC
CDR3: CASSLWYGGRKANYGYTF

D: TRBD2
J: TRBJ2-2
size: NA
V: TRBV28
DNA: TGTGCCAGCACCGCTACGGATGGGACTAGCCACACCGGGGAGCTGTTTTTT
CDR3: CASTATDGTSHTGELFF

D: NA
J: TRBJ2-7
size: NA
V: TRBV4-2
DNA: TGTGCCAGCAGCCAAGACCTGACAGAAACCTCCTACGAGCAGTACTTC
CDR3: CASSQDLTETSYEQYF

D: TRBD2
J: TRBJ2-1
size: once
V: TRBV6-5
DNA: TGTGCCAGCACCCTGCTAGCGGCCTCCTACAATGAGCAGTTCTTC
CDR3: CASTLLAASYNEQFF

D: TRBD1
J: TRBJ2-5
size: NA
V: TRBV15
DNA: TGTGCCACCAGTGCAAGGGGGCGGGAGACCCAGTACTTC
CDR3: CATSARGRETQYF

D: TRBD1
J: TRBJ1-6
size: NA
V: TRBV15
DNA: TGTGCCACCAGCAGGGAAATGGGACAGGGTTCTAATTCACCCCTCCACTTT
CDR3: CATSREMGQGSNSPLHF

D: NA
J: TRBJ2-3
size: NA
V: TRBV14
DNA: TGTGCCAGCAGCGCGACTAGAAATACGCAGTATTTT
CDR3: CASSATRNTQYF

D: TRBD1
J: TRBJ2-2
size: NA
V: TRBV19
DNA: TGTGCCAGTACCGCGGACAGGATCACCGGGGAGCTGTTTTTT
CDR3: CASTADRITGELFF

D: TRBD2
J: TRBJ2-5
size: NA
V: TRBV4-3
DNA: TGCGCCAGCAGCCAAGAATCCGGGGGGGGGACCCAGTACTTC
CDR3: CASSQESGGGTQYF

D: NA
J: TRBJ1-5
size: few
V: TRBV10-3
DNA: TGTGCCATCAAGGACACGTTCAATCAGCCCCAGCATTTT
CDR3: CAIKDTFNQPQHF

D: TRBD1
J: TRBJ1-2
size: NA
V: TRBV6-5
DNA: TGTGCCAGCAGAGGGACAGGGGTTAGCTATGGCTACACCTTC
CDR3: CASRGTGVSYGYTF

D: NA
J: TRBJ2-7
size: NA
V: TRBV7-2
DNA: TGTGCCAGCAGCTCCAACGGTGGTTACGAGCAGTACTTC
CDR3: CASSSNGGYEQYF

D: NA
J: TRBJ2-1
size: NA
V: TRBV6-6
DNA: TGTGCCAGCGCCGTGAGGAGCTCCTACAATGAGCAGTTCTTC
CDR3: CASAVRSSYNEQFF

D: TRBD1
J: TRBJ1-6
size: once
V: TRBV19
DNA: TGTGCCAGCAACACCGGACAGGACCGATCACCCCTCCACTTT
CDR3: CASNTGQDRSPLHF

D: NA
J: TRBJ1-4
size: NA
V: TRBV3-1/TRBV3-2
DNA: TGTGCCAGCAGCCAAGATCTTGTACAGGCACTTGAAAAACTGTTTTTT
CDR3: CASSQDLVQALEKLFF

D: NA
J: TRBJ1-4
size: once
V: TRBV15
DNA: TGTGCCACCAGCGAGAGGACAGATGAAAAACTGTTTTTT
CDR3: CATSERTDEKLFF

D: TRBD1
J: TRBJ1-1
size: NA
V: TRBV11-2
DNA: TGTGCCAGCAGCTTACAGGGGGACACTGAAGCTTTCTTT
CDR3: CASSLQGDTEAFF

D: NA
J: TRBJ2-2
size: NA
V: TRBV7-9
DNA: TGTGCCAGCAGCTTAACAGGAGCACTCACCGGGGAGCTGTTTTTT
CDR3: CASSLTGALTGELFF

D: NA
J: TRBJ2-2
size: once
V: TRBV12-3/TRBV12-4
DNA: TGTGCCAGCAGTTTCTCCGGGGAGCTGTTTTTT
CDR3: CASSFSGELFF

D: NA
J: TRBJ1-2
size: NA
V: TRBV27
DNA: TGTGCCAGCAGTATTAACTCTAACTATGGCTACACCTTC
CDR3: CASSINSNYGYTF

D: TRBD1
J: TRBJ2-7
size: NA
V: TRBV6-5
DNA: TGTGCCAGCGGGCGACAGGGCGAGCAGTACTTC
CDR3: CASGRQGEQYF

D: NA
J: TRBJ1-1
size: NA
V: TRBV20-1
DNA: TGCAGTGCTAGTTCATTAAGCAGGAAAGCTTTCTTT
CDR3: CSASSLSRKAFF

D: TRBD1
J: TRBJ1-6
size: NA
V: TRBV18
DNA: TGTGCCAGCTCACCAGGGACAGGGGGAAATTCACCCCTCCACTTT
CDR3: CASSPGTGGNSPLHF

D: TRBD2
J: TRBJ2-5
size: NA
V: TRBV7-9
DNA: TGTGCCAGCAGCTCTCACGTAGCGGGAGAAGAGACCCAGTACTTC
CDR3: CASSSHVAGEETQYF

D: NA
J: TRBJ1-2
size: NA
V: TRBV7-9
DNA: TGTGCCAGCAGCTTAGACAGACCCTATGGCTACACCTTC
CDR3: CASSLDRPYGYTF

D: NA
J: TRBJ1-2
size: NA
V: TRBV12-3/TRBV12-4
DNA: TGTGCCAGCAGTTTTGCAGCGAGCTATGGCTACACCTTC
CDR3: CASSFAASYGYTF